These T cell receptor beta chains were read from a single sample in a study of T cell responses to AZD1222 COVID-19 vaccine. Assay used: immunoSEQ multiplex PCR; TCRdb lists only in-frame clones, some missing. The repertoire consists of tens of thousands of clones, with roughly four fifths occurring once and the leading ten covering 20% to 30%. Sequences were derived from peripheral blood, sampled 28 days after the second AZD1222 dose. The source of these receptors is an adult who received the AZD1222 COVID-19 vaccine. Both conserved end residues are part of each CDR3. The D gene is left open where the match is weak. Not every row has a clone size; where given, it reads once, few, many or a size class.

clone size: .
J gene: TRBJ2-7
D gene: TRBD1
V gene: TRBV7-8
CDR3 DNA: TGTGCCAGCAGCCCACGGGACAGTACCTACGAGCAGTACTTC
CDR3 protein: CASSPRDSTYEQYF

clone size: .
J gene: TRBJ2-3
D gene: TRBD1
V gene: TRBV5-1
CDR3 DNA: TGCGCCAGCAGCTATGGACCGGACAGGTTGTTGGCAGATACGCAGTATTTT
CDR3 protein: CASSYGPDRLLADTQYF

clone size: .
J gene: TRBJ1-1
D gene: .
V gene: TRBV6-2/TRBV6-3
CDR3 DNA: TGTGCCAGCAGTTACTTGGGACAAACTGCTGAAGCTTTCTTT
CDR3 protein: CASSYLGQTAEAFF

clone size: .
J gene: TRBJ1-2
D gene: .
V gene: TRBV28
CDR3 DNA: TGTGCCAGCAGTTACGACACCTTAGGACAGCCTTCGGGCTATGGCTACACCTTC
CDR3 protein: CASSYDTLGQPSGYGYTF

clone size: .
J gene: TRBJ1-1
D gene: .
V gene: TRBV6-5
CDR3 DNA: TGTGCCAGCAGTCCGTTAGGGTCGGCGAACACTGAAGCTTTCTTT
CDR3 protein: CASSPLGSANTEAFF

clone size: .
J gene: TRBJ2-5
D gene: TRBD2
V gene: TRBV19
CDR3 DNA: TGTGCCAGCCGCGGCGCTAGCGGGAGCAAAGGGGGAGAGACCCAGTACTTC
CDR3 protein: CASRGASGSKGGETQYF

clone size: few
J gene: TRBJ1-1
D gene: .
V gene: TRBV7-2
CDR3 DNA: TGTGCCAGCAGCTTGACGGTGAACACTGAAGCTTTCTTT
CDR3 protein: CASSLTVNTEAFF

clone size: .
J gene: TRBJ1-4
D gene: .
V gene: TRBV19
CDR3 DNA: TGTGCCAGTACTATACCCCTCGGGGGCCAGGGCGTTGGAAAACTGTTTTTT
CDR3 protein: CASTIPLGGQGVGKLFF

clone size: .
J gene: TRBJ1-2
D gene: TRBD1
V gene: TRBV28
CDR3 DNA: TGTGCCACCCAAAATTTTCAGTCTACCGGGACAGGGGCCTCCTACACCTTC
CDR3 protein: CATQNFQSTGTGASYTF

clone size: .
J gene: TRBJ1-2
D gene: .
V gene: TRBV29-1
CDR3 DNA: TGCAGCGTGGGAACCGGGATCTCATCCTCCCAAGGCTACACCTTC
CDR3 protein: CSVGTGISSSQGYTF

clone size: .
J gene: TRBJ2-1
D gene: .
V gene: TRBV18
CDR3 DNA: TGTGCCAGCTCTCCTCAGGGGACCCAGAACGAGCAGTTCTTC
CDR3 protein: CASSPQGTQNEQFF

clone size: .
J gene: TRBJ1-2
D gene: .
V gene: TRBV7-9
CDR3 DNA: TGTGCCAGCAGCTTTAGTGAGGGGGGCTACACCTTC
CDR3 protein: CASSFSEGGYTF